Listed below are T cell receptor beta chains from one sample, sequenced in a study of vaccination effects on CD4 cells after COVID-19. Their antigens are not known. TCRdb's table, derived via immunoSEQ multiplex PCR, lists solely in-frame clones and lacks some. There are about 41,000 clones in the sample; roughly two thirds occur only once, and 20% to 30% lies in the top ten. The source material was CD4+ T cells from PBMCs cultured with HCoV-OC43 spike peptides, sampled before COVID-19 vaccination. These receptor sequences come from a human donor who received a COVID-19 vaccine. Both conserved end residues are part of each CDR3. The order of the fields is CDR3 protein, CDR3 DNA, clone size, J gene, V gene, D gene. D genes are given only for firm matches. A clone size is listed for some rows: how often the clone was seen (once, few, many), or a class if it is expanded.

CDR3: CASMPMPNYGYTF
DNA: TGTGCCAGCATGCCGATGCCTAACTATGGCTACACCTTC
size: -
J: TRBJ1-2
V: TRBV2
D: -

CDR3: CASSQGGAGGAREQYF
DNA: TGCGCCAGCAGCCAAGGGGGTGCGGGGGGGGCGAGGGAGCAGTACTTC
size: -
J: TRBJ2-7
V: TRBV4-1
D: TRBD2

CDR3: CASSRGQGGELFF
DNA: TGTGCCAGCAGCAGGGGGCAAGGCGGGGAGCTGTTTTTT
size: -
J: TRBJ2-2
V: TRBV6-5
D: TRBD1

CDR3: CASSRGQKETQYF
DNA: TGTGCCAGCAGCCGGGGACAGAAAGAGACCCAGTACTTC
size: -
J: TRBJ2-5
V: TRBV11-3
D: TRBD1

CDR3: CASSPHRDRVDYGYTF
DNA: TGCGCCAGCAGCCCGCATCGGGACAGGGTGGACTATGGCTACACCTTC
size: many
J: TRBJ1-2
V: TRBV4-1
D: TRBD1

CDR3: CASSPWTGKPRANVLTF
DNA: TGTGCCAGCAGCCCCTGGACAGGGAAGCCCCGGGCCAACGTCCTGACTTTC
size: -
J: TRBJ2-6
V: TRBV14
D: TRBD1

CDR3: CGSSPPQPGDRQYF
DNA: TGTGGGAGCAGCCCCCCCCAGCCCGGAGATAGGCAGTACTTC
size: -
J: TRBJ2-7
V: TRBV7-4
D: -

CDR3: CASSLAGLAGSPGDTQYF
DNA: TGTGCCAGCAGCTTAGCTGGGCTAGCGGGGTCCCCCGGAGATACGCAGTATTTT
size: once
J: TRBJ2-3
V: TRBV7-2
D: TRBD2

CDR3: CASSLEPGGNGELFF
DNA: TGTGCCAGCAGCTTAGAACCGGGGGGGAACGGGGAGCTGTTTTTT
size: few
J: TRBJ2-2
V: TRBV11-2
D: TRBD2

CDR3: CASSFPQGRNEQFF
DNA: TGTGCCAGCAGCTTCCCGCAAGGCCGGAATGAGCAGTTCTTC
size: -
J: TRBJ2-1
V: TRBV5-6
D: -

CDR3: CASRTWVQGNYNEQFF
DNA: TGTGCCAGCAGGACATGGGTGCAGGGGAACTACAATGAGCAGTTCTTC
size: once
J: TRBJ2-1
V: TRBV21-1
D: -

CDR3: CAWGRDRGTEAFF
DNA: TGTGCCTGGGGCCGGGACAGGGGAACTGAAGCTTTCTTT
size: -
J: TRBJ1-1
V: TRBV30
D: TRBD1

CDR3: CASSDQGGTSYEQYF
DNA: TGTGCCAGTAGTGACCAGGGGGGGACTTCCTACGAGCAGTACTTC
size: -
J: TRBJ2-7
V: TRBV19
D: -

CDR3: CAWSLTGLSSYNEQFF
DNA: TGTGCCTGGAGTCTGACAGGACTAAGCTCCTACAATGAGCAGTTCTTC
size: -
J: TRBJ2-1
V: TRBV30
D: -

CDR3: CASSVDPVPNEQFF
DNA: TGTGCCAGCAGCGTAGACCCGGTCCCCAATGAGCAGTTCTTC
size: -
J: TRBJ2-1
V: TRBV9
D: -

CDR3: CASSQVSVGTNTEAFF
DNA: TGCGCCAGCAGCCAAGTGAGTGTCGGGACAAACACTGAAGCTTTCTTT
size: few
J: TRBJ1-1
V: TRBV4-1
D: -

CDR3: CASSPQGSHEQYF
DNA: TGTGCCAGCAGTCCCCAGGGTAGCCACGAGCAGTACTTC
size: -
J: TRBJ2-7
V: TRBV2
D: -

CDR3: CASSVTGTGPNQPQHF
DNA: TGTGCCAGCTCCGTAACCGGGACAGGGCCTAATCAGCCCCAGCATTTT
size: -
J: TRBJ1-5
V: TRBV27
D: TRBD1

CDR3: CAIMGLAGDTQYF
DNA: TGTGCCATCATGGGACTAGCGGGAGATACGCAGTATTTT
size: -
J: TRBJ2-3
V: TRBV10-3
D: TRBD2

CDR3: CASSPAPQETQYF
DNA: TGTGCCAGCAGCCCCGCACCCCAAGAGACCCAGTACTTC
size: -
J: TRBJ2-5
V: TRBV7-2
D: -

CDR3: CASSRDSLYNEQFF
DNA: TGTGCCAGCAGCAGGGACAGCCTCTACAATGAGCAGTTCTTC
size: -
J: TRBJ2-1
V: TRBV6-5
D: TRBD1

CDR3: CAWSGQSFPSLHF
DNA: TGTGCCTGGAGTGGACAGAGTTTTCCGTCCCTCCACTTT
size: once
J: TRBJ1-6
V: TRBV30
D: -

CDR3: CASSHGTGNTGELFF
DNA: TGTGCCAGCAGCCATGGGACGGGGAACACCGGGGAGCTGTTTTTT
size: -
J: TRBJ2-2
V: TRBV7-3
D: -

CDR3: CASSKLQSSPLHF
DNA: TGTGCCAGTAGTAAGTTGCAGAGTTCACCCCTCCACTTT
size: -
J: TRBJ1-6
V: TRBV19
D: -

CDR3: CASSRVGTARLNTEAFF
DNA: TGTGCCAGCAGCAGAGTCGGGACAGCAAGACTGAACACTGAAGCTTTCTTT
size: -
J: TRBJ1-1
V: TRBV5-5
D: TRBD1

CDR3: CASSHDVQETQYF
DNA: TGCGCCAGCAGTCACGACGTCCAAGAGACCCAGTACTTC
size: -
J: TRBJ2-5
V: TRBV5-1
D: -

CDR3: CASRRTDSYTF
DNA: TGTGCCAGCAGGCGGACAGATAGCTACACCTTC
size: few
J: TRBJ1-2
V: TRBV12-3/TRBV12-4
D: -

CDR3: CASSVESRATGELFF
DNA: TGTGCCAGCAGCGTAGAATCCAGGGCCACCGGGGAGCTGTTTTTT
size: few
J: TRBJ2-2
V: TRBV9
D: -

CDR3: CASSQLLEGNEQYF
DNA: TGTGCCAGCAGCCAACTCTTAGAGGGTAACGAGCAGTACTTC
size: -
J: TRBJ2-7
V: TRBV3-1/TRBV3-2
D: -

CDR3: CSVYLPDTQYF
DNA: TGCAGCGTTTATTTGCCAGATACGCAGTATTTT
size: -
J: TRBJ2-3
V: TRBV29-1
D: -

CDR3: CASSRIAGSSMNTEAFF
DNA: TGTGCCAGCAGCCGGATTGCGGGATCCTCTATGAACACTGAAGCTTTCTTT
size: -
J: TRBJ1-1
V: TRBV11-2
D: -

CDR3: CASSSGTSGTQYF
DNA: TGTGCCAGCAGCTCCGGGACTAGCGGAACGCAGTATTTT
size: -
J: TRBJ2-3
V: TRBV7-3
D: TRBD2

CDR3: CASGLTIRGTEQYF
DNA: TGTGCTAGTGGTTTGACGATCAGGGGAACGGAGCAGTACTTC
size: -
J: TRBJ2-7
V: TRBV12-5
D: -

CDR3: CATSSTIRDNTEAFF
DNA: TGTGCCACCAGCAGTACCATCCGGGACAACACTGAAGCTTTCTTT
size: once
J: TRBJ1-1
V: TRBV15
D: -

CDR3: CSGRLAGGTDTQYF
DNA: TGCAGCGGACGACTAGCGGGAGGCACAGATACGCAGTATTTT
size: -
J: TRBJ2-3
V: TRBV29-1
D: TRBD2

CDR3: CASSDPGRPNF
DNA: TGTGCCAGCAGCGACCCCGGGCGACCCAATTTC
size: -
J: TRBJ1-2
V: TRBV7-2
D: -

CDR3: CASSNPGTGGTEAFF
DNA: TGTGCCAGCAGTAACCCCGGGACAGGGGGGACTGAAGCTTTCTTT
size: medium-sized
J: TRBJ1-1
V: TRBV6-5
D: TRBD1

CDR3: CASSPGSGGAGETQYF
DNA: TGCGCCAGCAGCCCCGGGAGCGGGGGGGCCGGGGAGACCCAGTACTTC
size: once
J: TRBJ2-5
V: TRBV5-1
D: TRBD2

CDR3: CSASFTGTGGEEQYF
DNA: TGCAGCGCCAGTTTCACCGGGACAGGGGGCGAGGAGCAGTACTTC
size: -
J: TRBJ2-7
V: TRBV29-1
D: TRBD1

CDR3: CASSFPGLGDPDTQYF
DNA: TGTGCCAGCAGCTTCCCGGGACTAGGGGATCCAGATACGCAGTATTTT
size: -
J: TRBJ2-3
V: TRBV7-2
D: TRBD2

CDR3: CASSLQGPSGANVLTF
DNA: TGTGCCAGCAGCTTACAGGGTCCGTCTGGGGCCAACGTCCTGACTTTC
size: -
J: TRBJ2-6
V: TRBV7-9
D: -

CDR3: CASSLSQGLGSSDQPQHF
DNA: TGTGCCAGCAGTTTATCCCAGGGGTTGGGCTCTTCGGATCAGCCCCAGCATTTT
size: -
J: TRBJ1-5
V: TRBV28
D: -

CDR3: CASRHARGGGGTEAFF
DNA: TGTGCCAGCAGACATGCGCGGGGCGGAGGGGGAACTGAAGCTTTCTTT
size: once
J: TRBJ1-1
V: TRBV28
D: -

CDR3: CATSSTQDNTSGNTIYF
DNA: TGTGCCACCAGCAGCACCCAGGACAATACCTCTGGAAACACCATATATTTT
size: -
J: TRBJ1-3
V: TRBV15
D: -

CDR3: CASSIASGGLISSYNEQFF
DNA: TGTGCCAGTAGTATCGCTAGCGGGGGCCTTATTAGCTCCTACAATGAGCAGTTCTTC
size: once
J: TRBJ2-1
V: TRBV19
D: TRBD2

CDR3: CASSPRTGNTGELFF
DNA: TGTGCCAGCAGCCCCCGGACGGGGAACACCGGGGAGCTGTTTTTT
size: -
J: TRBJ2-2
V: TRBV7-2
D: -

CDR3: CAWSRDRAYEQYF
DNA: TGTGCCTGGAGCCGGGACAGGGCCTACGAGCAGTACTTC
size: -
J: TRBJ2-7
V: TRBV30
D: TRBD1

CDR3: CASGLGYEQYF
DNA: TGTGCTAGTGGTTTGGGCTACGAGCAGTACTTC
size: once
J: TRBJ2-7
V: TRBV12-5
D: -

CDR3: CASSFDSRVQYF
DNA: TGTGCCAGCAGCTTTGACAGTAGGGTCCAGTACTTC
size: -
J: TRBJ2-5
V: TRBV5-4
D: -

CDR3: CASSLWGVGTDTQYF
DNA: TGTGCCAGCAGCTTATGGGGGGTCGGCACAGATACGCAGTATTTT
size: -
J: TRBJ2-3
V: TRBV5-4
D: -

CDR3: CASSVDRGQAFF
DNA: TGTGCCAGTAGTGTGGACAGGGGGCAAGCTTTCTTT
size: once
J: TRBJ1-1
V: TRBV19
D: TRBD1

CDR3: CASSQDITSGSYEQYF
DNA: TGTGCCAGCAGCCAAGATATAACTAGCGGCTCCTACGAGCAGTACTTC
size: -
J: TRBJ2-7
V: TRBV4-2
D: TRBD2

CDR3: CASSSPTGGQPQHF
DNA: TGTGCCAGCAGTTCCCCGACGGGGGGTCAGCCCCAGCATTTT
size: -
J: TRBJ1-5
V: TRBV6-2/TRBV6-3
D: -

CDR3: CADARTPGYGYTF
DNA: TGTGCCGATGCTCGGACTCCCGGCTATGGCTACACCTTC
size: -
J: TRBJ1-2
V: TRBV2
D: -